The T cell receptor beta chain described here comes from a study of Graves' ophthalmopathy and Graves' hyperthyroidism. Looking at the study overall: Researchers obtained peripheral blood at initial diagnosis, before any treatment had begun.

Transcripts of RNA were the source for amplifying TCR beta CDR3 regions. RT-PCR was first run with HTBI primers, then multiplex PCR in a second round. TCRdb reprocessed the multiplex PCR reads via MiXCR and lists one record per CDR3 protein. The table has roughly 380,000 distinct CDR3 sequences, roughly 14% seen once; the top ten hold about 7%. This clonotype was recorded a few times. The CDR3 covers 15 residues. The V segment lost 6 bases and the J segment 1 base; nucleotides outside the gene matches: 4. From germline, CDR1 is LNHDA and CDR2 SQIVND (reference sequence). Patients in the hyperthyroidism group, adults aged 18 to 65, were newly diagnosed, under 2 months' duration.

The chain couples TRBV19 to TRBJ1-5; 9 bases match TRBD1. This TCR was sampled from a woman aged 18 to 35 with stable Graves' hyperthyroidism. Material for sequencing was peripheral blood. In nucleotides, the CDR3 is TGTGCCAGTAGCAACAGGGGGCTGAGCAATCAGCCCCAGCATTTT. This encodes CASSNRGLSNQPQHF. Using reference TRBV19 and TRBJ1-5 for the parts outside the CDR3, the full variable domain is DGGITQSPKYLFRKEGQNVTLSCEQNLNHDAMYWYRQDPGQGLRLIYYSQIVNDFQKGDIAEGYSVSREKKESFPLTVTSAQKNPTAFYLCASSNRGLSNQPQHFGDGTRLSIL.